The 22 T cell receptor beta chains given below trace back to one sample, sequenced in a study of blood T cell repertoires in COVID-19. Sequenced by immunoSEQ multiplex PCR; TCRdb stores in-frame clones only, minus some. This table holds roughly 67,000 clones, roughly 80% found once. Sequenced input: peripheral blood. These receptors originate from an older woman with acute or convalescent COVID-19.

V is TRBV6-5 and J is TRBJ1-4; TRBD1 agrees at 10 bases. This CDR3 contains 15 residues. Germline V gives CDR1 MNHEY, CDR2 SVGAGI. Losses at the gene ends were 6 bases for V and 5 bases for J; bases not matched to a gene: 6. The CDR3 is CASSFDRGQNEKLFF. CDR3 nucleotides: TGTGCCAGCAGCTTTGACAGGGGGCAGAATGAAAAACTGTTTTTT.

The V gene is TRBV7-2, the J gene TRBJ2-2; TRBD2 agrees at 7 bases. V was pared by 5 bases and J by 5 bases, with 8 bases of the junction left unmatched. CDR1 and CDR2 (germline): SGHTA, FQGNSA. This CDR3 has 15 amino acids. The CDR3, as DNA: TGTGCCAGCAGCCCAGCAGCGGGGAATACCGGGGAGCTGTTTTTT. It is translated as CASSPAAGNTGELFF.

The chain carries TRBV27 and TRBJ1-2; 10 bases fit TRBD1. Germline trimming cut 5 bases from V and 8 bases from J; bases unmatched to any gene: 5. Germline CDR1 reads MNHEY; CDR2 reads SMNVEV (reference sequence). The CDR3 covers 13 residues. The CDR3 bases are TGTGCCAGCAGTGCAGGGACAGGGGCCGGCTACACCTTC. Protein sequence: CASSAGTGAGYTF.

This clone was picked up a small number of times. V gene TRBV3-1 (or the pseudogene TRBV3-2) combines with J gene TRBJ1-1; 11 positions agree with TRBD1. Germline CDR1 and CDR2: LGHDT and YNNKEL (reference sequence). CDR3 length equals 15 residues. Trimming removed 3 bases from V and 4 bases from J; junction bases left unmatched: 4. CDR3 in DNA: TGTGCCAGCAGCCAGGACAGGGGGCAGGGCACTGAAGCTTTCTTT. Translated, it gives CASSQDRGQGTEAFF.

V gene TRBV3-1 (or the pseudogene TRBV3-2) combines with J gene TRBJ1-5; 9 positions match TRBD1. Germline V gene lookup returns CDR1 LGHDT and CDR2 YNNKEL (reference sequence). V shed 1 base and J 2 bases; nucleotides not matched to a gene: 6. The CDR3 totals 17 residues. The CDR3 nucleotides read TGTGCCAGCAGCCAAGGGACAGGGGTTGAAGGCAATCAGCCCCAGCATTTT. Translating it yields CASSQGTGVEGNQPQHF.

CDR3 protein: CASSLSRGLARTDTQYF. The CDR3 DNA reads TGTGCCAGCAGCTTGTCACGAGGACTAGCCCGCACAGATACGCAGTATTTT. The chain joins TRBV5-4 to TRBJ2-3, with TRBD2 matching 8 bases. The V segment lost 1 base and the J segment 1 base; nucleotides outside the gene matches: 8. CDR3 length equals 17 residues. CDR1 and CDR2 (germline): SGHNT, YYREEE (reference sequence).

In this sample, this clone turned up once. The rearrangement uses TRBV15 and TRBJ2-5; 9 bases line up with TRBD1. V shed 0 bases, J shed 5 bases, and the junction held 10 bases outside the gene matches. Germline V CDR1 and CDR2: LNHNV, YYDKDF (reference sequence). The CDR3 spans 17 residues. The CDR3: CATSREGGTGTLETQYF. The CDR3 nucleotides read TGTGCCACCAGCAGAGAGGGAGGGACAGGGACGTTGGAGACCCAGTACTTC.

This clone was recorded a few times. The chain is built from TRBV3-1 (or the pseudogene TRBV3-2) and TRBJ1-4; 7 bases are shared with TRBD1. The J segment lost 0 bases and the V segment lost 3 bases, leaving 13 bases of the junction unmatched. CDR1 and CDR2 from the germline V gene are LGHDT and YNNKEL (reference sequence). The length of the CDR3 is 19 residues. The CDR3 sequence: CASSHVAGQPLATNEKLFF. DNA for the CDR3: TGTGCCAGCAGCCACGTCGCGGGACAGCCGCTGGCAACTAATGAAAAACTGTTTTTT.

This clone occurred once. The chain has TRBV3-1 (or the pseudogene TRBV3-2) and TRBJ1-1; D possibly corresponds to TRBD1 (5 bases). V lost 0 bases and J 4 bases, leaving 9 bases between the germline ends. The CDR3 is made up of 14 amino acids. Germline CDR1 is LGHDT and CDR2 is YNNKEL (reference sequence). CDR3 nucleotides: TGTGCCAGCAGCCAAGACGCAGGGCCCACTGAAGCTTTCTTT. Its translation: CASSQDAGPTEAFF.

This chain links TRBV30 with TRBJ1-3, with D maybe TRBD1 (5 bases). The CDR3 length is 14 residues. The germline V and J ends were trimmed by 3 bases and 2 bases, with 11 bases remaining between them. Germline-derived CDR1 and CDR2 are GTSNPN and SVGIG (reference sequence). CDR3 residues: CAWSEGTPGNTIYF. CDR3 nucleotide sequence: TGTGCCTGGAGCGAGGGGACTCCTGGAAACACCATATATTTT.

The chain has TRBV10-3 and TRBJ1-5; D is unclear. This CDR3 is built from 15 residues. V was shortened by 0 bases and J by 7 bases, with 13 bases between the two germline ends. The germline V gene has CDR1 ENHRY and CDR2 SYGVKD. The CDR3 here is CAISESSAERQPQHF. The CDR3 region has the DNA TGTGCCATCAGTGAGTCGTCGGCAGAGAGGCAGCCCCAGCATTTT.

The V gene is TRBV5-1, the J gene TRBJ1-1; 10 nucleotides align to TRBD1. Germline V CDR1 and CDR2: SGHRS, YFSETQ. J lost 0 bases, V lost 4 bases, and 6 bases had no gene match. The CDR3 extends over 16 amino acids. The CDR3 sequence: CASSRQGAGMNTEAFF. CDR3 DNA: TGCGCCAGCAGCCGACAGGGGGCCGGCATGAACACTGAAGCTTTCTTT.

This clone was counted between two and nine times. The V gene is TRBV5-6, the J gene TRBJ1-2, with TRBD1 matching 8 bases. Germline CDR1 is SGHDT and CDR2 is YYEEEE. V lost 4 bases to trimming and J lost 0 bases; unmatched junction nucleotides: 2. CDR3 length: 14 amino acids. CDR3 coding DNA: TGTGCCAGCAGCGCGACAGGGGCTAACTATGGCTACACCTTC. It is translated as CASSATGANYGYTF.

This clone occurred a few times. This chain joins TRBV30 and TRBJ1-2; 7 bases match TRBD1. There are 12 residues in the CDR3. J lost 2 bases, V lost 3 bases, and 0 bases had no gene match. Germline values: CDR1 GTSNPN, CDR2 SVGIG (reference sequence). This CDR3 is CAWRTGNYGYTF. The DNA for the CDR3 is TGTGCCTGGAGGACAGGGAACTATGGCTACACCTTC.

V gene TRBV18 combines with J gene TRBJ1-6; maybe TRBD1 (5 bases). In germline, CDR1 is KGHSH, CDR2 LQKENI. CDR3 length equals 16 residues. The V end was cut by 3 bases, the J end by 2 bases, with 11 bases between. The CDR3 protein is CASSPGGGTYNSPLHF. The CDR3 DNA reads TGTGCCAGCTCACCGGGCGGGGGAACCTATAATTCACCCCTCCACTTT.

This clone has just a few counts. This CDR3 is CASSFNGLSNQPQHF. The CDR3, as DNA: TGTGCCAGCAGTTTCAATGGGCTAAGCAATCAGCCCCAGCATTTT. The V call is TRBV27, the J call TRBJ1-5; D is ambiguous. V gave up 3 bases and J gave up 1 base, with 10 bases separating them. CDR3 length equals 15 residues. Germline V CDR1 and CDR2: MNHEY, SMNVEV (reference sequence).

V usage is TRBV7-2 and J usage is TRBJ1-2; 8 bases align to TRBD1. Germline-derived CDR1 and CDR2 are SGHTA and FQGNSA. V was pared by 4 bases and J by 8 bases, with 12 bases of the junction left unmatched. The CDR3 is 15 residues long. CDR3 sequence reads: CASSSYGQGGLGYTF. The CDR3 nucleotides read TGTGCCAGCAGCTCGTATGGACAGGGAGGATTGGGCTACACCTTC. Drawing the rest from reference TRBV7-2 and TRBJ1-2, the complete variable domain is GAGVSQSPSNKVTEKGKDVELRCDPISGHTALYWYRQSLGQGLEFLIYFQGNSAPDKSGLPSDRFSAERTGGSVSTLTIQRTQQEDSAVYLCASSSYGQGGLGYTFGSGTRLTVV.

The rearrangement links TRBV7-7 to TRBJ2-3, with 7 bases aligning to TRBD1. This CDR3 has 14 amino acids. CDR1 and CDR2 from the germline V gene are SSHAT and FNYEAQ (reference sequence). J gave up 1 base and V 5 bases, and 3 bases lay outside the gene matches. The CDR3: CASSPTGGTDTQYF. The CDR3 DNA is TGTGCCAGCAGCCCCACAGGGGGCACAGATACGCAGTATTTT.

The rearrangement links TRBV20-1 to TRBJ1-2; maybe TRBD1 (5 bases). The V end lost 3 bases, the J end lost 3 bases, and 11 bases lay between the germline ends. Germline-derived CDR1 and CDR2 are DFQATT and SNEGSKA (reference sequence). The CDR3 contains 13 residues. CDR3 in DNA: TGCAGTGCTAGTGCAGGGTGGGACTATGGCTACACCTTC. This sequence encodes CSASAGWDYGYTF.

J is TRBJ1-4 and V is TRBV1; no DNA check was done on the table's D call, TRBD1. TRBV1 is described as a pseudogene. The CDR3 sequence is 16 residues long. The CDR3 nucleotides are TGCACCAGCAGCCAGCGTCAACAGGTTTTTAATGAAAAACTGTTTTTT. It translates to CTSSQRQQVFNEKLFF.

This clone was picked up a small number of times. J is TRBJ1-6 and V is TRBV2, with 7 bases fitting TRBD1. The CDR3 loop spans 15 amino acids. CDR1 and CDR2 from the germline V gene are SNHLY and FYNNEI. V was pared by 1 base and J by 9 bases, with 6 bases of the junction left unmatched. Here the CDR3 reads CASSEGRGRGSPLHF. DNA for the CDR3: TGTGCCAGCAGTGAAGGGAGGGGGCGAGGTTCACCCCTCCACTTT.

The chain has TRBV24-1 and TRBJ2-1; tentative D call: TRBD1 (5 bases). The CDR3 is 16 amino acids. Germline V gene sequence: CDR1 KGHDR, CDR2 SFDVKD. The V and J ends lost 5 bases and 5 bases respectively, with 18 bases between them. CDR3 in amino acids: CATSGLPGQGDNEQFF. The DNA for the CDR3 is TGTGCCACCAGTGGTCTTCCGGGCCAAGGGGACAATGAGCAGTTCTTC.